A single sample gave rise to the 20 T cell receptor beta chains below, sequenced in a study of chemoradiotherapy in HPV16-positive cancers. TCRdb's copy holds only in-frame clones and misses some; the assay was immunoSEQ multiplex PCR. The table records approximately 3,000 clones, approximately 83% of them present only once. Sample: tumor tissue, taken from a patient who underwent chemoradiotherapy. Source of these receptors: a human donor with HPV-associated anogenital cancer.

With regard to this clone: The same CDR3 arises from other DNA sequences in this sample as well. The J gene is TRBJ2-7, the V gene TRBV27; the match to TRBD2 covers 10 bases. Germline CDR1 MNHEY, CDR2 SMNVEV (reference sequence). The CDR3 has 15 amino acids. V gave up 3 bases and J gave up 2 bases; unmatched junction bases: 4. DNA for the CDR3: TGTGCCAGCAGTTTTTCCAGCGGGGGGGCCTACGAGCAGTACTTC. Translation: CASSFSSGGAYEQYF.

The chain employs TRBV19 and TRBJ1-5, with a weak D call TRBD1 (6 bases). Germline V gives CDR1 LNHDA, CDR2 SQIVND (reference sequence). Trimming removed 4 bases from V and 5 bases from J, with 12 bases in between. This CDR3 has 14 amino acids. The CDR3 nucleotides are TGTGCCAGTAGTAGCAAACAGGGTCATCAGCCCCAGCATTTT. It is translated as CASSSKQGHQPQHF. Full variable domain (remainder filled in from reference TRBV19 and TRBJ1-5): DGGITQSPKYLFRKEGQNVTLSCEQNLNHDAMYWYRQDPGQGLRLIYYSQIVNDFQKGDIAEGYSVSREKKESFPLTVTSAQKNPTAFYLCASSSKQGHQPQHFGDGTRLSIL.

This chain connects TRBV11-2 to TRBJ2-2; D gene ambiguous. This CDR3 spans 13 amino acids. The V end lost 8 bases, the J end lost 3 bases, and 10 bases lay between the germline ends. The V gene's germline CDR1 is SGHAT and CDR2 FQNNGV. CDR3: CASDRGDTGELFF. The CDR3 DNA reads as TGTGCCAGCGATCGTGGGGACACCGGGGAGCTGTTTTTT.

V and J are TRBV6-4 and TRBJ1-5, with D unclear. Germline V gene lookup returns CDR1 MRHNA and CDR2 SNTAGT. The CDR3 is 13 residues long. Trimming stripped 5 bases from V and 7 bases from J, with 12 bases between. CDR3 in amino acids: CASSPIDGQPQHF. The CDR3 bases are TGTGCCAGCAGTCCTATCGATGGCCAGCCCCAGCATTTT.

This clone was observed once. The chain employs TRBV18 and TRBJ2-5, with TRBD1 matching over 7 bases. V dropped 0 bases and J dropped 0; count of bases not matched to a gene: 1. The CDR3 loop spans 15 amino acids. CDR1 and CDR2 (germline): KGHSH, LQKENI. The CDR3 loop reads CASSPPGQYQETQYF. The CDR3 DNA is TGTGCCAGCTCACCACCGGGACAGTACCAAGAGACCCAGTACTTC. Looking up the rest from reference TRBV18 and TRBJ2-5 gives the full variable domain: NAGVMQNPRHLVRRRGQEARLRCSPMKGHSHVYWYRQLPEEGLKFMVYLQKENIIDESGMPKERFSAEFPKEGPSILRIQQVVRGDSAAYFCASSPPGQYQETQYFGPGTRLLVL.

A word on this clone: This CDR3 is also generated by other DNA sequences in the sample. The chain recombines TRBV29-1 with TRBJ2-1, with 7 bases aligning to TRBD1. The CDR3 runs to 16 residues. In germline, CDR1 is SQVTM, CDR2 ANQGSEA. Unmatched junction bases numbered 5, after V lost 0 bases and J lost 0 bases. CDR3 loop: CSVEDPDRSSYNEQFF. CDR3 coding DNA: TGCAGCGTTGAAGATCCGGACAGGAGCTCCTACAATGAGCAGTTCTTC.

CDR3 sequence (DNA): TGTGCCAGCAGCCAAGCTCGGGGGGCCCAAGAGACCCAGTACTTC. Its translation: CASSQARGAQETQYF. The chain joins TRBV4-2 to TRBJ2-5; maybe TRBD2 (7 bases). Germline V CDR1 and CDR2: LGHNA, YNFKEQ. V shed 1 base and J shed 1 base, with 10 bases lying between them. The CDR3 runs 15 residues.

The chain couples TRBV27 to TRBJ2-7; 7 bases align to TRBD2. The V and J ends lost 5 bases and 5 bases, in that order; junction bases with no gene match: 12. Germline CDR1 reads MNHEY; CDR2 reads SMNVEV (reference sequence). CDR3 length equals 15 residues. CDR3 coding DNA: TGTGCCAGCAGTCCACTAGACGGGGGGAGGCACGAGCAGTACTTC. Translating it yields CASSPLDGGRHEQYF.

The count of this clone is one. V is TRBV21-1 and J is TRBJ2-5; TRBD2 was called by the table and not checked on the DNA. TRBV21-1 is designated a pseudogene. CDR3 length equals 13 residues. In DNA form, the CDR3 reads TGTGCCAGCAGGACTAGCGGACAAGAGACCCAGTACTTC. It is translated as CASRTSGQETQYF.

This chain uses TRBV30 with TRBJ2-3; D gene unclear. The length of the CDR3 is 13 residues. Looked up from germline, CDR1 is GTSNPN and CDR2 is SVGIG (reference sequence). V was shortened by 1 base and J by 4 bases, with 9 bases between the two germline ends. CDR3 sequence: CAWSGSGPDTQYF. CDR3 coding DNA: TGTGCCTGGAGTGGCTCGGGCCCAGATACGCAGTATTTT.

The V gene is TRBV7-3, the J gene TRBJ2-7; 8 bases line up with TRBD2. CDR3 size: 14 residues. V lost 5 bases and J lost 4; bases outside the gene matches: 7. From germline, CDR1 is SGHTA and CDR2 FQGTGA. This CDR3 reads CASSPSGGGYEQYF. As DNA, the CDR3 is TGTGCCAGCAGCCCGAGCGGGGGCGGGTACGAGCAGTACTTC.

This clone is a singleton in its sample. This sequence joins TRBV4-2 and TRBJ2-3; D possibly corresponds to TRBD1 (6 bases). Per the germline V gene, CDR1 is LGHNA and CDR2 is YNFKEQ. This CDR3 region has 16 residues. V gave up 1 base and J gave up 2 bases, with 13 bases separating them. Here the CDR3 DNA reads TGTGCCAGCAGCCAAGTTATAGGGGGAAACACAGATACGCAGTATTTT. Amino acids: CASSQVIGGNTDTQYF.

In DNA, the CDR3 is TGTGCCAGCAGCTTGGGACAGGGGATTTCACCCCTCCACTTT. It specifies CASSLGQGISPLHF. The chain recombines TRBV13 with TRBJ1-6; 10 positions agree with TRBD1. Germline CDR1 reads PRHDT; CDR2 reads FYEKMQ (reference sequence). The V and J ends lost 3 bases and 9 bases, in that order; junction bases with no gene match: 2. CDR3 length: 14 amino acids.

This chain joins TRBV4-1 and TRBJ2-2; D gene ambiguous. The length of the CDR3 is 18 residues. The V gene lost 4 bases and the J gene lost 0 bases, with 18 bases spanning the gap. Germline V gene sequence: CDR1 MGHRA, CDR2 YSYEKL. The CDR3 nucleotides are TGCGCCAGCAGCCCCCTGGGAACGATGGGCGCGAACACCGGGGAGCTGTTTTTT. This sequence encodes CASSPLGTMGANTGELFF.

This clone was picked up one time. The rearrangement uses TRBV5-6 and TRBJ2-5; tentatively, D is TRBD1 (6 bases). Per germline, CDR1 SGHDT and CDR2 YYEEEE. The CDR3 extends over 14 amino acids. Between the trimmed V and J ends, which lost 5 bases and 4 bases, there was a span of 15 bases. The CDR3, as DNA: TGTGCCAGCAGACGCTCAGGGGATGGAGAGACCCAGTACTTC. Translating it yields CASRRSGDGETQYF.

The gene calls are TRBV11-2 and TRBJ2-7; D not resolved. The length of the CDR3 is 13 residues. CDR1 is SGHAT, CDR2 FQNNGV, per germline. V lost 2 bases, J lost 6 bases, and 11 bases lay in between. The CDR3, as DNA: TGTGCCAGCAGCTTATTATGGCGAGGCGAGCAGTACTTC. Its protein is CASSLLWRGEQYF.

The chain uses TRBV7-9 and TRBJ1-5; 7 positions agree with TRBD1. The length of the CDR3 is 13 residues. With 6 bases clipped from V and 5 bases from J, the junction kept 4 bases outside the gene matches. Per the germline V gene, CDR1 is SEHNR and CDR2 is FQNEAQ (reference sequence). This CDR3 is CASSTQGDQPQHF. In nucleotides, the CDR3 is TGTGCCAGCAGTACTCAGGGGGATCAGCCCCAGCATTTT. Filled out from reference TRBV7-9 and TRBJ1-5, the complete variable domain reads DTGVSQNPRHKITKRGQNVTFRCDPISEHNRLYWYRQTLGQGPEFLTYFQNEAQLEKSRLLSDRFSAERPKGSFSTLEIQRTEQGDSAMYLCASSTQGDQPQHFGDGTRLSIL.

This chain joins TRBV7-9 and TRBJ2-1; tentatively, D is TRBD2 (6 bases). Germline V lookup: CDR1 SEHNR, CDR2 FQNEAQ (reference sequence). The CDR3 totals 12 residues. Trimming removed 3 bases from V and 15 bases from J, with 15 bases in between. The CDR3 DNA reads as TGTGCCAGCAGCTTCGAAACTAGCTTCGGGTTCTTC. As protein: CASSFETSFGFF.

This rearrangement joins TRBV11-2 to TRBJ2-6; possible D gene TRBD2, 7 bases. Germline V gene lookup returns CDR1 SGHAT and CDR2 FQNNGV. The ends were cut back, 5 bases at V and 0 bases at J, with 17 bases in the middle. The CDR3 is 18 amino acids. The chain's CDR3 is CASSAIGAGASGANVLTF. CDR3 DNA: TGTGCCAGCAGCGCGATTGGGGCGGGGGCCTCTGGGGCCAACGTCCTGACTTTC.

The chain carries TRBV25-1 and TRBJ1-5; 7 bases fit TRBD1. The V gene end was trimmed by 4 bases and the J gene end by 3 bases; junction bases not matched to a gene: 3. Germline V CDR1 and CDR2: MGHDK, SYGVNS. This CDR3 comprises 14 residues. The CDR3 nucleotides are TGTGCCAGCAGTGGGACAGGCAACAATCAGCCCCAGCATTTT. Its protein is CASSGTGNNQPQHF.